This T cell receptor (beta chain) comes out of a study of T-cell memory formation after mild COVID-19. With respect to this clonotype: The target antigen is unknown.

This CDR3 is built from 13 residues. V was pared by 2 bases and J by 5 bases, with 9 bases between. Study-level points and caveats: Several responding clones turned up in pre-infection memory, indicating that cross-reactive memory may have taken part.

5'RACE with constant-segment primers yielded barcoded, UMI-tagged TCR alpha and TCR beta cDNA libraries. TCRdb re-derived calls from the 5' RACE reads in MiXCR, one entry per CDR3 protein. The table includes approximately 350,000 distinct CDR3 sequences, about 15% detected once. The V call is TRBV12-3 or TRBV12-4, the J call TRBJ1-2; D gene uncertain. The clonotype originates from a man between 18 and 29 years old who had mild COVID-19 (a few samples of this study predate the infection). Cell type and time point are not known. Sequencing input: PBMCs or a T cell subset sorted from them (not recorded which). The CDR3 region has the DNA TGTGCCAGCAGTTTACGGCAGTCATATGGCTACACCTTC. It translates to CASSLRQSYGYTF.